A selection of T cell receptor beta chains follows, all from one sample in a study of T-cell memory formation after mild COVID-19. TCRdb redid the calling of the 5' RACE reads with MiXCR, one entry per CDR3 protein. The table has a few hundred thousand distinct CDR3 sequences, around 20% seen once; the top ten hold around 23%. The sample comprised PBMCs or a T cell subset sorted from them (not recorded which). Every receptor here comes from a man younger than 35 who had mild COVID-19 (a few samples of this study predate the infection). Cell type and time point are not known. CDR3s include the opening cysteine and the closing phenylalanine or tryptophan. The order of the fields is V gene, CDR3 length, CDR3 protein.

v_gene: TRBV7-8; len: 16; CDR3aa: CASRPTRGANTGELFF
v_gene: TRBV11-2; len: 15; CDR3aa: CASSFSRQGMEKLFF
v_gene: TRBV27; len: 14; CDR3aa: CASSWTGNTGELFF
v_gene: TRBV6-2/TRBV6-3; len: 12; CDR3aa: CATGEGGDTQYF
v_gene: TRBV29-1; len: 14; CDR3aa: CSSRQGYGTDTQYF
v_gene: TRBV11-2; len: 14; CDR3aa: CASSSNRQGWNVFF
v_gene: TRBV28; len: 14; CDR3aa: CASRGTGVGYGYTF
v_gene: TRBV5-1; len: 14; CDR3aa: CASSLERSSYEQYF
v_gene: TRBV2; len: 15; CDR3aa: CASSEMGQGNTEAFF
v_gene: TRBV12-3/TRBV12-4; len: 15; CDR3aa: CASSQSTGMNTEAFF
v_gene: TRBV5-4; len: 17; CDR3aa: CASSRGGQQGASEKLFF
v_gene: TRBV4-3; len: 13; CDR3aa: CASSQNGEGREFF
v_gene: TRBV4-3; len: 14; CDR3aa: CASSQRISAAEQYF
v_gene: TRBV7-8; len: 14; CDR3aa: CASSGTRRGDEQFF
v_gene: TRBV4-2; len: 16; CDR3aa: CASSLSPGTGVSPLNF
v_gene: TRBV7-2; len: 15; CDR3aa: CASSSDRGRNTEAFF
v_gene: TRBV28; len: 13; CDR3aa: CASTINPNYGYTF
v_gene: TRBV20-1; len: 13; CDR3aa: CSAPTARTDTQYF
v_gene: TRBV6-2/TRBV6-3; len: 12; CDR3aa: CASSYGAKTQYF
v_gene: TRBV7-9; len: 14; CDR3aa: CASSLSSRGGEAFF
v_gene: TRBV6-1; len: 15; CDR3aa: CASSGRDELPTEAFF
v_gene: TRBV11-2; len: 15; CDR3aa: CASSSWTGGPDTQYF
v_gene: TRBV3-1; len: 15; CDR3aa: CASTHRGGNQETQYF
v_gene: TRBV4-1; len: 16; CDR3aa: CASSQTQGYSSYEQYF
v_gene: TRBV27; len: 13; CDR3aa: CASSLSRRVEQYF
v_gene: TRBV12-3/TRBV12-4; len: 13; CDR3aa: CASMGNGGNTIYF
v_gene: TRBV4-1; len: 14; CDR3aa: CASSQGGIHQPQHF
v_gene: TRBV2; len: 12; CDR3aa: CASRREQETQYF
v_gene: TRBV28; len: 17; CDR3aa: CASSRRGHPKGGTEAFF
v_gene: TRBV10-3; len: 13; CDR3aa: CAMKTGQFYEQYF